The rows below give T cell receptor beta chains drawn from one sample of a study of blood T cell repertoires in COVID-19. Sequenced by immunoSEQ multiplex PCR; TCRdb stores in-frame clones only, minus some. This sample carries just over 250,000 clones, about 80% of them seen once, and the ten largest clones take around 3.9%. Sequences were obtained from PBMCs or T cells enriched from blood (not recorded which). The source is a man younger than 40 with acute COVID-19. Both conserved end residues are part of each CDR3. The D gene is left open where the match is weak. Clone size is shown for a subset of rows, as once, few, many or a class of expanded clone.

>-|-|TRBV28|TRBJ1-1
CASSPPQGGKGNTEAFF
TGTGCCAGCAGTCCCCCACAGGGTGGGAAGGGGAACACTGAAGCTTTCTTT
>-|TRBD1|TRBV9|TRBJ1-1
CASTLGTGVGTEAFF
TGTGCCAGCACCCTAGGGACAGGGGTAGGCACTGAAGCTTTCTTT
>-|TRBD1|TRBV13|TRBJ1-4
CASSLGQVGEKLFF
TGTGCCAGCAGCCTGGGACAGGTGGGGGAAAAACTGTTTTTT
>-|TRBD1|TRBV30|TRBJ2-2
CAWSNDRQGSGELFF
TGTGCCTGGAGTAACGACCGACAGGGTTCCGGGGAGCTGTTTTTT
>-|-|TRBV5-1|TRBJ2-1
CASSLGQGSYNEQFF
TGCGCCAGCAGCTTGGGGCAGGGATCCTACAATGAGCAGTTCTTC
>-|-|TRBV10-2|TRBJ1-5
CASTRAEYSNQPQHF
TGCGCCAGCACCAGGGCCGAGTATAGCAATCAGCCCCAGCATTTT
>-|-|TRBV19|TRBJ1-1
CASSMRAIEAFF
TGTGCCAGTAGTATGAGGGCAATTGAAGCTTTCTTT
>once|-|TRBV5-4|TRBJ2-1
CASSLTGFYNEQFF
TGTGCCAGCAGCTTGACAGGATTTTACAATGAGCAGTTCTTC
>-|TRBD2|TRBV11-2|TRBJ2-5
CASSLSLAAYQETQYF
TGTGCCAGCAGCTTAAGTCTAGCGGCGTACCAAGAGACCCAGTACTTC
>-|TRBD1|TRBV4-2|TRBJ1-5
CASSPDREAFQPQHF
TGTGCCAGCAGCCCCGACAGGGAGGCGTTTCAGCCCCAGCATTTT
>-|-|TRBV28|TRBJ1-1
CASSPINTEAFF
TGTGCCAGCAGCCCCATTAACACTGAAGCTTTCTTT
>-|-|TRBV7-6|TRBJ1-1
CASSLETDNTEAFF
TGTGCCAGCAGCCTGGAGACAGACAACACTGAAGCTTTCTTT
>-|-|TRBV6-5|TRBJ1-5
CASSPWAGDQPQHF
TGTGCCAGCAGCCCCTGGGCGGGGGATCAGCCCCAGCATTTT
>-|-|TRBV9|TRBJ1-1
CASSSRPGGSGTEAFF
TGTGCCAGCAGCTCGAGGCCCGGAGGCAGTGGGACTGAAGCTTTCTTT
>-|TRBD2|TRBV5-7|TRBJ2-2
CGRAGGCRELFF
TGTGGCCGAGCGGGAGGGTGCCGGGAGCTGTTTTTT
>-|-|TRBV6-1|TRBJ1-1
CASRSQENTEAFF
TGTGCCAGCAGGTCGCAGGAGAACACTGAAGCTTTCTTT
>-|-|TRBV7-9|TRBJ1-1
CASSRDTRNTEAFF
TGTGCCAGCAGCCGGGACACTCGGAACACTGAAGCTTTCTTT
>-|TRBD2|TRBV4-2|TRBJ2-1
CASSQASGKYNEQFF
TGTGCCAGCAGCCAAGCTAGCGGGAAGTACAATGAGCAGTTCTTC
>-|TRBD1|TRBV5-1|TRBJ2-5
CASSALQGDRIETQYF
TGTGCCAGCAGCGCGCTGCAGGGGGACAGAATAGAGACCCAGTACTTC
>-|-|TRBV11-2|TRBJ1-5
CASSSGVGGDQPQHF
TGTGCCAGCAGCTCCGGGGTGGGGGGGGACCAGCCCCAGCATTTT
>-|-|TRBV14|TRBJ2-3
CASSPGTVGDTQYF
TGTGCCAGCAGCCCCGGGACTGTCGGGGATACGCAGTATTTT
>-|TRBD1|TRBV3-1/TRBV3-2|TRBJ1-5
CASSPRGAQPQHF
TGTGCCAGCAGCCCCAGGGGGGCTCAGCCCCAGCATTTT
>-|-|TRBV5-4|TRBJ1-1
CASSLYGGGNTEAFF
TGTGCCAGCAGCCTCTATGGGGGAGGGAACACTGAAGCTTTCTTT
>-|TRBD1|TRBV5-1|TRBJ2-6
CASRERRQGASGANVLTF
TGCGCCAGCAGGGAGAGGAGACAGGGGGCGTCTGGGGCCAACGTCCTGACTTTC
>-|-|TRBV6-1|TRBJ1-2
CASSEAEGWAGKLFGYTF
TGTGCCAGCAGTGAAGCGGAGGGGTGGGCAGGAAAACTTTTTGGCTACACCTTC
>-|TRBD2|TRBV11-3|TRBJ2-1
CASSLRLAGGTPEQFF
TGTGCCAGCAGCCTTAGACTAGCGGGGGGCACCCCTGAGCAGTTCTTC
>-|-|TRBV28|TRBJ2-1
CASSLTVSSGQFF
TGTGCCAGCAGTTTAACGGTTTCCTCGGGGCAGTTCTTC
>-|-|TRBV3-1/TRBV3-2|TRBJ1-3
CASSHGGGGNTIYF
TGTGCCAGCAGCCATGGGGGGGGTGGAAACACCATATATTTT